This T cell receptor (beta chain) was retrieved from a study of cytomegalovirus exposure and HLA in healthy donors. Study as a whole: There were 350 to 400 genotyped donors. Of these, 81% fell in the genetic ancestry cluster associated with self-reported Caucasian donors.

As to this clone: Antigen: not known.

CDR1 MDHEN and CDR2 SYDVKM come from the germline V gene. The junction had 8 bases not matched to a gene; V was cut back by 1 base and J by 8 bases. CDR3 length equals 15 residues. Healthy bone marrow donors made up the donors. PCR primers comprised 60 Vbeta and 13 Jbeta primers. The method was immunoSEQ multiplex PCR; TCRdb's version includes in-frame clones alone and lacks a portion of them. The sample holds about 120,000 clones; roughly 80% are singletons and the top ten take approximately 2.1%. Study-wide results and caveats: HLA alleles were associated with around 17,000 TCR beta sequences in a later analysis at 0.05 false discovery rate. TCR beta V segments were, for the most part, productive about 87% or about 30% of the time in an earlier analysis.

The sequencing sample was made of PBMCs. The chain uses TRBV28 and TRBJ1-2, with 9 bases aligning to TRBD1. The TCR originated in a young man in good health and CMV-seronegative. CDR3 protein: CASSLSIGQGHGYTF. The CDR3 DNA is TGTGCCAGCAGTTTATCTATCGGACAGGGGCACGGCTACACCTTC.